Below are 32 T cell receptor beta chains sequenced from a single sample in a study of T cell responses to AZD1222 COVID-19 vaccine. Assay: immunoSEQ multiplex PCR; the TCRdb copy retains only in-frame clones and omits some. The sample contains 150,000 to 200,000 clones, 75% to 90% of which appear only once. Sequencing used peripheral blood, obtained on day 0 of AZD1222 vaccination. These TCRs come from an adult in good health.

This CDR3 reads CASSYGTMNTGELFF. For the CDR3, the DNA is TGTGCCAGCAGTTACGGGACAATGAACACCGGGGAGCTGTTTTTT. The chain carries TRBV6-5 and TRBJ2-2, with D tentatively TRBD1 (6 bases). The germline V gene encodes CDR1 MNHEY and CDR2 SVGAGI. Between the trimmed V and J ends, which lost 2 bases and 1 base, there was a span of 8 bases. CDR3 length: 15 amino acids.

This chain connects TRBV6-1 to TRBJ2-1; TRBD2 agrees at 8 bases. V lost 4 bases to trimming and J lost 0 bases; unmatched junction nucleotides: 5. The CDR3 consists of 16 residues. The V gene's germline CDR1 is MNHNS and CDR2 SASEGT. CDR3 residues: CASSAGGIGSYNEQFF. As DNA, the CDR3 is TGTGCCAGCAGTGCGGGGGGGATTGGCTCCTACAATGAGCAGTTCTTC.

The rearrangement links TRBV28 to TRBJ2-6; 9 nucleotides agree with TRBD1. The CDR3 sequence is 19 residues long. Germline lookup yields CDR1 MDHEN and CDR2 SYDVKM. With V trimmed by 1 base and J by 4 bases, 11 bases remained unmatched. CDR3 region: CASSLSPRNRGRGANVLTF. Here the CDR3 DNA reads TGTGCCAGCAGTTTATCTCCCAGGAACAGGGGGCGCGGGGCCAACGTCCTGACTTTC.

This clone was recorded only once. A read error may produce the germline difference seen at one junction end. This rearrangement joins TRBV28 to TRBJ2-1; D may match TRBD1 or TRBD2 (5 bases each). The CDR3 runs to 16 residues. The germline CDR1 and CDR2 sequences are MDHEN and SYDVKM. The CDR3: CASSPRARASNNEQFF. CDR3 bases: TGTGCCAGCAGTCCGAGGGCCAGGGCCTCCAACAATGAGCAGTTCTTC.

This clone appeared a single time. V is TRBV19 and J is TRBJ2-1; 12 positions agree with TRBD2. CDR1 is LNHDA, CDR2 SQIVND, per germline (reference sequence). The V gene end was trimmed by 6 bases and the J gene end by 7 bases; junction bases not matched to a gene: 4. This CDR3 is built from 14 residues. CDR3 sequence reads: CASRSLAGGNEQFF. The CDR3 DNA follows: TGTGCCAGTAGATCGCTAGCGGGAGGGAATGAGCAGTTCTTC.

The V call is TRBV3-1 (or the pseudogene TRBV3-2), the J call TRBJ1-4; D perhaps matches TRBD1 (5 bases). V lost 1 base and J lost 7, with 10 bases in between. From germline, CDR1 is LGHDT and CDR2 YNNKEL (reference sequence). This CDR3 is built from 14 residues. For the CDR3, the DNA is TGTGCCAGCAGCCAAGCCAGGGTTGGTGAAAAACTGTTTTTT. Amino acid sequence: CASSQARVGEKLFF.

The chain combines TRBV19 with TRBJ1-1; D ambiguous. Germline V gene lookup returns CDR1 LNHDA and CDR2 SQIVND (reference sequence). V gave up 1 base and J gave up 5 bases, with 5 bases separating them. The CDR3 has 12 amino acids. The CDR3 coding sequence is TGTGCCAGTAGTATAGTACCAACTGAAGCTTTCTTT. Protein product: CASSIVPTEAFF. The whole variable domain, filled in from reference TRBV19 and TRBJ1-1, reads DGGITQSPKYLFRKEGQNVTLSCEQNLNHDAMYWYRQDPGQGLRLIYYSQIVNDFQKGDIAEGYSVSREKKESFPLTVTSAQKNPTAFYLCASSIVPTEAFFGQGTRLTVV.

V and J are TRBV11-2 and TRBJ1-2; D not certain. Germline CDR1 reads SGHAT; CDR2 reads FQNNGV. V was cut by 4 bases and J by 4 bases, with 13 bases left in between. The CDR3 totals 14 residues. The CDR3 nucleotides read TGTGCCAGCAGCTCCGAGGGAATAAGCTATGGCTACACCTTC. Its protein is CASSSEGISYGYTF. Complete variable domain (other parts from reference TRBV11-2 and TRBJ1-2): EAGVAQSPRYKIIEKRQSVAFWCNPISGHATLYWYQQILGQGPKLLIQFQNNGVVDDSQLPKDRFSAERLKGVDSTLKIQPAKLEDSAVYLCASSSEGISYGYTFGSGTRLTVV.

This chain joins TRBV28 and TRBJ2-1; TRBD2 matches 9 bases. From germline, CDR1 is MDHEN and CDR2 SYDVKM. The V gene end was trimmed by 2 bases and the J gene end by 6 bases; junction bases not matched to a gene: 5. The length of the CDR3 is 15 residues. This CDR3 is CASSLAGGPLNEQFF. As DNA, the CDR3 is TGTGCCAGCAGTTTAGCGGGAGGGCCTCTCAATGAGCAGTTCTTC.

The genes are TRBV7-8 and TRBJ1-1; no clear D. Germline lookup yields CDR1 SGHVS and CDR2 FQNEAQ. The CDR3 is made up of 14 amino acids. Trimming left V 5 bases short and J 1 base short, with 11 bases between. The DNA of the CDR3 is TGTGCCAGCAGCGATGGAATAGGGAACACTGAAGCTTTCTTT. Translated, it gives CASSDGIGNTEAFF. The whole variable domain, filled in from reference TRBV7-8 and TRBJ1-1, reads GAGVSQSPRYKVAKRGQDVALRCDPISGHVSLFWYQQALGQGPEFLTYFQNEAQLDKSGLPSDRFFAERPEGSVSTLKIQRTQQEDSAVYLCASSDGIGNTEAFFGQGTRLTVV.

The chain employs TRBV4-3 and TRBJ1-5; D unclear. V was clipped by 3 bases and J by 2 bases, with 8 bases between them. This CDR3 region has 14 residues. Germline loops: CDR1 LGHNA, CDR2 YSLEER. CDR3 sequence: CASSQGRGNQPQHF. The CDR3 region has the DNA TGCGCCAGCAGCCAGGGCCGAGGCAATCAGCCCCAGCATTTT.

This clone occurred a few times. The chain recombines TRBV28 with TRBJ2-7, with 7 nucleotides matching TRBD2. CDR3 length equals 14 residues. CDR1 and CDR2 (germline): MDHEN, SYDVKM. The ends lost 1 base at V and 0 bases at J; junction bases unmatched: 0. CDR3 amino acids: CASSLSGGSYEQYF. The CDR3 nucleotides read TGTGCCAGCAGTTTATCGGGGGGCTCCTACGAGCAGTACTTC.

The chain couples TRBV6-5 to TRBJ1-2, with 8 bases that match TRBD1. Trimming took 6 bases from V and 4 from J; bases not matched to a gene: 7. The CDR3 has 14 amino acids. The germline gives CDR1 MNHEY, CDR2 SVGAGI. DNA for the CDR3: TGTGCCAGCAGCCGGGACAGGACAACCTATGGCTACACCTTC. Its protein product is CASSRDRTTYGYTF.

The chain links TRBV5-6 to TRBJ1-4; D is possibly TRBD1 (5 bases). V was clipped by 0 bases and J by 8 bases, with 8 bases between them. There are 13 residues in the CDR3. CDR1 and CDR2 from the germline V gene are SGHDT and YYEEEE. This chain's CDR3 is CASSLAGGEKLFF. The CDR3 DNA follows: TGTGCCAGCAGCTTGGCCGGGGGGGAAAAACTGTTTTTT.

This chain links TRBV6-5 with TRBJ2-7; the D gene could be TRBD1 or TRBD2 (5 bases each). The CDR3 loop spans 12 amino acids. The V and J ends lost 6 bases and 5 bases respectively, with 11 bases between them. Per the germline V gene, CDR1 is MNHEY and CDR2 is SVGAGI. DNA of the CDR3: TGTGCCAGCAGCTCCGGGACGAACGAGCAGTACTTC. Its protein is CASSSGTNEQYF.

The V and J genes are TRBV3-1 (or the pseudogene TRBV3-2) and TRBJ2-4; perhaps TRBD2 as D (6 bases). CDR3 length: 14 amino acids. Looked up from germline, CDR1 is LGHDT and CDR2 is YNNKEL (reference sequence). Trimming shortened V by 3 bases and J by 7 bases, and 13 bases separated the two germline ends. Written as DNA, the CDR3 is TGTGCCAGCAGCCATGTTGGAGGGCGGAACATTCAGTACTTC. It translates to CASSHVGGRNIQYF.

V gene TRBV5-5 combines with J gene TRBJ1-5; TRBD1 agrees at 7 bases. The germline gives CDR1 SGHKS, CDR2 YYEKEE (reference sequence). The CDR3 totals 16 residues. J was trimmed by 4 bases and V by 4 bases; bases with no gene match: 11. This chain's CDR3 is CASSLDRVVGNQPQHF. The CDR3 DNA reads TGTGCCAGCAGCCTCGACAGGGTGGTAGGAAATCAGCCCCAGCATTTT.

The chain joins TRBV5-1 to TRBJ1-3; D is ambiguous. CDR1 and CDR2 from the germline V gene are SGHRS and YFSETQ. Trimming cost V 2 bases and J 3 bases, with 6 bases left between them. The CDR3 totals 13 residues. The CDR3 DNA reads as TGCGCCAGCAGCTTTGGTGGTGGAAACACCATATATTTT. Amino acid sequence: CASSFGGGNTIYF.

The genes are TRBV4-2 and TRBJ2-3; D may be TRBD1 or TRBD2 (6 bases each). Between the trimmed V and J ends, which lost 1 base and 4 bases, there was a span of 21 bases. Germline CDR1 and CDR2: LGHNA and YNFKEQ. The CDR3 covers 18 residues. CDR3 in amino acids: CASSQGIGGAGGPDTQYF. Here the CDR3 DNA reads TGTGCCAGCAGCCAAGGGATCGGGGGCGCAGGTGGCCCAGATACGCAGTATTTT.

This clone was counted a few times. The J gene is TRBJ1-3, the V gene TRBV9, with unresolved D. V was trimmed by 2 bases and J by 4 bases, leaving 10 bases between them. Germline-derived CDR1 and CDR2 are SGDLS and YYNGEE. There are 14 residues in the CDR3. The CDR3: CASSVTREGNTIYF. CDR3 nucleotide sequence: TGTGCCAGCAGCGTTACTAGGGAAGGAAACACCATATATTTT.

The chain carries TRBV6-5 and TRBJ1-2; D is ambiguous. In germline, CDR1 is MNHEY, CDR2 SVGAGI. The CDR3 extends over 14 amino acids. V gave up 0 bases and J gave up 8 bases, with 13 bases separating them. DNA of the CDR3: TGTGCCAGCAGTTACTCGATGGCACGAGGGGGCTACACCTTC. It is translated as CASSYSMARGGYTF.

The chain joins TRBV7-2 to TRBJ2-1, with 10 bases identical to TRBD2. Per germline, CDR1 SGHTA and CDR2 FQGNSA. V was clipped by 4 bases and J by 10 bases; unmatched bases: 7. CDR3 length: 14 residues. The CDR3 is CASSYASGGGEQFF. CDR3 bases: TGTGCCAGCAGCTATGCTAGCGGGGGTGGGGAGCAGTTCTTC. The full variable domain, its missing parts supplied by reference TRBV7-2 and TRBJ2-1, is GAGVSQSPSNKVTEKGKDVELRCDPISGHTALYWYRQSLGQGLEFLIYFQGNSAPDKSGLPSDRFSAERTGGSVSTLTIQRTQQEDSAVYLCASSYASGGGEQFFGPGTRLTVL.

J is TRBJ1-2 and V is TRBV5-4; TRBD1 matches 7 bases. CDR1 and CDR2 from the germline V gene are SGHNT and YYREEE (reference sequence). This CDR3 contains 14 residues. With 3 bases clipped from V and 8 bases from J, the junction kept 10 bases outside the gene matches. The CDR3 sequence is CASSSLTGIGGYTF. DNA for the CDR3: TGTGCCAGCAGCTCATTGACAGGGATAGGCGGCTACACCTTC.

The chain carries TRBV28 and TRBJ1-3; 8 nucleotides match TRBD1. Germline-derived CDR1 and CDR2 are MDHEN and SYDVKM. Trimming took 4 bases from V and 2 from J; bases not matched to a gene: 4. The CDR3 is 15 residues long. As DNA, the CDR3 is TGTGCCAGCAGTTCCGAACAGGGGGCTGGAAACACCATATATTTT. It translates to CASSSEQGAGNTIYF.

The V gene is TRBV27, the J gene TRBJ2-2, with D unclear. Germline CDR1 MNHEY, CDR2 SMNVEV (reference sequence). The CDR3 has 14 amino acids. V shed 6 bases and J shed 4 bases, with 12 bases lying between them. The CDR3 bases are TGTGCCAGCAGCTCTGAATTGAGCACCGGGGAGCTGTTTTTT. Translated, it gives CASSSELSTGELFF.

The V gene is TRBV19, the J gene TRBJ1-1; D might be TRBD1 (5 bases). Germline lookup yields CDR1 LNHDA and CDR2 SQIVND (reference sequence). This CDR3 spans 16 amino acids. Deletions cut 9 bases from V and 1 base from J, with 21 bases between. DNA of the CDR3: TGTGCCAGCACCATACCGGGACTTTTTTCGAACACTGAAGCTTTCTTT. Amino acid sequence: CASTIPGLFSNTEAFF.

The CDR3 DNA sequence: TGTGCCAGCAGGGAGAATGAAAAACTGTTTTTT. This codes for CASRENEKLFF. The gene calls are TRBV28 and TRBJ1-4, with D unclear. CDR1 is MDHEN, CDR2 SYDVKM, per germline. The CDR3 contains 11 residues. Trimming removed 6 bases from V and 5 bases from J, with 4 bases in between.

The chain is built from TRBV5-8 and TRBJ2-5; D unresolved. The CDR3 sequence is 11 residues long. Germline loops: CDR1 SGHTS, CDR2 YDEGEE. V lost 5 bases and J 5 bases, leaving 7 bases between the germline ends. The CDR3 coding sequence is TGTGCCAGCAGGCTCCGGGAGACCCAGTACTTC. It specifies CASRLRETQYF.

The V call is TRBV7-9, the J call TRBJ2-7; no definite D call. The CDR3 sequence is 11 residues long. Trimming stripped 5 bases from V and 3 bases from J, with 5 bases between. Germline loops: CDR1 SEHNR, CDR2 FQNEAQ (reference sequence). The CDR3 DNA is TGTGCCAGCAGCGTCTTCTACGAGCAGTACTTC. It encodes CASSVFYEQYF. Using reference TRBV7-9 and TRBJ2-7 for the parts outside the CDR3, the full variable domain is DTGVSQNPRHKITKRGQNVTFRCDPISEHNRLYWYRQTLGQGPEFLTYFQNEAQLEKSRLLSDRFSAERPKGSFSTLEIQRTEQGDSAMYLCASSVFYEQYFGPGTRLTVT.

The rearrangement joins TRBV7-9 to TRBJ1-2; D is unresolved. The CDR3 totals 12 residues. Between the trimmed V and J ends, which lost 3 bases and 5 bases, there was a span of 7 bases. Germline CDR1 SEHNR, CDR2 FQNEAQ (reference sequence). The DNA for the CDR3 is TGTGCCAGCAGCTTTTCCGAGTATGGCTACACCTTC. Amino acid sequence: CASSFSEYGYTF. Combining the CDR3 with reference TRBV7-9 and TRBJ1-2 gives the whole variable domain DTGVSQNPRHKITKRGQNVTFRCDPISEHNRLYWYRQTLGQGPEFLTYFQNEAQLEKSRLLSDRFSAERPKGSFSTLEIQRTEQGDSAMYLCASSFSEYGYTFGSGTRLTVV.

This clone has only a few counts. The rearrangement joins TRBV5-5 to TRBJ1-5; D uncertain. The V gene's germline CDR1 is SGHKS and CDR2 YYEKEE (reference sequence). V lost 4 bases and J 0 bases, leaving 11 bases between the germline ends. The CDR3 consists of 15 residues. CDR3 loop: CASSIASNSNQPQHF. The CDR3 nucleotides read TGTGCCAGCAGCATTGCATCTAATAGCAATCAGCCCCAGCATTTT.

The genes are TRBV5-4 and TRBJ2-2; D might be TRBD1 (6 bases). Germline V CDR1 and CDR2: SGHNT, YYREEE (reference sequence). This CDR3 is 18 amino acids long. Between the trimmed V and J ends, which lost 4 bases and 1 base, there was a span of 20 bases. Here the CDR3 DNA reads TGTGCCAGCAGCCGTCCCGGGCAGGGGAATTTGAACACCGGGGAGCTGTTTTTT. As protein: CASSRPGQGNLNTGELFF.